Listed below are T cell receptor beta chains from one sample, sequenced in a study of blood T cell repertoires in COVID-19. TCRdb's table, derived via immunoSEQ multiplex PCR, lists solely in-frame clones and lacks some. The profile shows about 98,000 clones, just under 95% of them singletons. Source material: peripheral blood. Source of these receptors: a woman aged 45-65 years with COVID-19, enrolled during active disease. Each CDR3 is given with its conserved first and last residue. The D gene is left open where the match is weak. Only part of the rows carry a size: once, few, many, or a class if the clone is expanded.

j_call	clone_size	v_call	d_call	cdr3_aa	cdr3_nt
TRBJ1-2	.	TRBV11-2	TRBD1	CASSLYQGDGYTF	TGTGCCAGCAGCTTATACCAGGGGGATGGCTACACCTTC
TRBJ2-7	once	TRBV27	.	CASSLASPGYEQYF	TGTGCCAGCAGTTTGGCCTCCCCGGGGTACGAGCAGTACTTC
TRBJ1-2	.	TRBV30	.	CAWRFLYGYTF	TGTGCCTGGAGGTTCCTGTATGGCTACACCTTC
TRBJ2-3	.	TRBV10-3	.	CAISEGQGDTQYF	TGTGCCATCAGTGAGGGTCAGGGGGATACGCAGTATTTT
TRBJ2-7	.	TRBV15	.	CATSNYDGFSYEQYF	TGTGCCACCAGCAACTACGACGGGTTCTCCTACGAGCAGTACTTC
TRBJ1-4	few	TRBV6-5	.	CASTGTPEKLFF	TGTGCCAGCACAGGGACACCTGAAAAACTGTTTTTT
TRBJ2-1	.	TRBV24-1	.	CATSGARRERFF	TGTGCCACCAGTGGTGCTCGGAGAGAGCGGTTCTTC
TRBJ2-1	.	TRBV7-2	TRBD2	CASSLEGTSGGAHEQFF	TGTGCCAGCAGCTTAGAAGGGACTAGCGGGGGGGCCCATGAGCAGTTCTTC
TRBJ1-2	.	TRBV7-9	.	CASSLQAQSYGYTF	TGTGCCAGCAGCTTACAGGCGCAGTCCTATGGCTACACCTTC
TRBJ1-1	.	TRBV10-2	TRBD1	CASSGWGQGNTEAFF	TGCGCCAGCAGTGGTTGGGGACAGGGGAACACTGAAGCTTTCTTT
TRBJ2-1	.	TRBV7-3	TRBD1	CASSFGQGRLGGAYFYNEQFF	TGTGCCAGCAGCTTTGGACAGGGTAGGCTTGGTGGGGCCTACTTTTACAATGAGCAGTTCTTC
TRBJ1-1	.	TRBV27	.	CASSLSTGTEAFF	TGTGCCAGCAGTTTATCGACGGGGACTGAAGCTTTCTTT
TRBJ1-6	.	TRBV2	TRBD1	CASSVDRARSPLHF	TGTGCCAGCAGCGTGGACAGGGCGCGTTCACCCCTCCACTTT
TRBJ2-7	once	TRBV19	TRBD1	CASRSRTGEYEQYF	TGTGCCAGTAGGAGCCGGACAGGCGAATACGAGCAGTACTTC
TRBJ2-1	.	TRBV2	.	CASSALAVHYNEQFF	TGTGCCAGCAGTGCCTTAGCGGTGCACTACAATGAGCAGTTCTTC
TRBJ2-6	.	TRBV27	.	CASSLGRRSGANVLTF	TGTGCCAGCAGTTTGGGGCGGCGCTCTGGGGCCAACGTCCTGACTTTC
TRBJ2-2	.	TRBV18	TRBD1	CASSLLQPGQGNTGELFF	TGTGCCAGCTCACTCCTCCAACCGGGACAGGGTAACACCGGGGAGCTGTTTTTT
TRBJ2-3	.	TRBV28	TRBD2	CASSPNFDGGADTQYF	TGTGCCAGCAGCCCCAATTTTGACGGGGGGGCAGATACGCAGTATTTT
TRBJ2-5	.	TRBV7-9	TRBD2	CASSLTSGGHQETQYF	TGTGCCAGCAGCTTGACTAGCGGGGGCCATCAAGAGACCCAGTACTTC
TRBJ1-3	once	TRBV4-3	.	CASSLTPAGNTIYF	TGCGCCAGCAGCCTCACTCCTGCTGGAAACACCATATATTTT
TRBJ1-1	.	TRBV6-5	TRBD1	CASSYGTGNTEAFF	TGTGCCAGCAGTTACGGGACAGGAAACACTGAAGCTTTCTTT
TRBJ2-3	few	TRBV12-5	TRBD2	CASGLGLAGGTDTQYF	TGTGCTAGTGGTTTAGGACTAGCGGGGGGCACAGATACGCAGTATTTT
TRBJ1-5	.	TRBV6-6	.	CASSYSKSGNQPQHF	TGTGCCAGCAGTTACTCGAAGTCAGGGAATCAGCCCCAGCATTTT
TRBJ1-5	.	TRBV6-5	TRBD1	CASGRQGYQPQHF	TGTGCCAGCGGACGACAGGGGTATCAGCCCCAGCATTTT
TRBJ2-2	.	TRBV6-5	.	CASILRRTGELFF	TGTGCCAGCATCCTACGGCGGACCGGGGAGCTGTTTTTT
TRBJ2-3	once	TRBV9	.	CASSPTTRDTQYF	TGTGCCAGCAGCCCCACTACGAGGGATACGCAGTATTTT
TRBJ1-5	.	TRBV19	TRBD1	CASMGTEVYQPQHF	TGTGCCAGTATGGGGACAGAAGTATATCAGCCCCAGCATTTT
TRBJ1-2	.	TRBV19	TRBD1	CASSPRGQANYGYTF	TGTGCCAGTAGTCCTCGCGGACAGGCGAACTATGGCTACACCTTC
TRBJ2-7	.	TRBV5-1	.	CASAILSSYEQYF	TGCGCCAGTGCCATATTGAGCTCCTACGAGCAGTACTTC
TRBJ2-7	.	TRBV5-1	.	CASSLEPGVKSEQYF	TGCGCCAGCAGCTTGGAACCAGGGGTGAAAAGCGAGCAGTACTTC
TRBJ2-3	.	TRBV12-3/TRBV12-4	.	CASSFTGTDTQYF	TGTGCCAGCAGTTTTACGGGCACAGATACGCAGTATTTT
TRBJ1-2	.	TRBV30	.	CAWSFFTTGSNYGYTF	TGTGCCTGGAGTTTTTTTACCACAGGTTCTAACTATGGCTACACCTTC
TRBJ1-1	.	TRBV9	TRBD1	CASRGTGENTEAFF	TGTGCCAGCAGAGGGACAGGTGAAAACACTGAAGCTTTCTTT
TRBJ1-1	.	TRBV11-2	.	CASSEQTVNTEAFF	TGTGCCAGCAGCGAACAGACGGTGAACACTGAAGCTTTCTTT
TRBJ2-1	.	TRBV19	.	CASSIPSGVNEQFF	TGTGCCAGTAGTATTCCCTCGGGGGTCAATGAGCAGTTCTTC
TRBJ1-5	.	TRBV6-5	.	CASSYVGEPQHF	TGTGCCAGCAGTTACGTAGGGGAGCCCCAGCATTTT
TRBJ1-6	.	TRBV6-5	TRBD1	CASRATGTGDSPLHF	TGTGCCAGCAGGGCAACCGGGACAGGGGATTCACCCCTCCACTTT
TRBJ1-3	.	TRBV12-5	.	CASARASRRNTIYF	TGTGCTAGTGCGCGGGCGAGTCGGAGAAACACCATATATTTT
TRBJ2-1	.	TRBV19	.	CASSSASSYNEQFF	TGTGCCAGTAGTAGCGCTAGCTCCTACAATGAGCAGTTCTTC
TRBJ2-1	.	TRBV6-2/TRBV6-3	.	CASSLADEQFF	TGTGCCAGCAGCCTAGCAGATGAGCAGTTCTTC
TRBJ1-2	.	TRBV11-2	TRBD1	CASSLVPQGPDGYTF	TGTGCCAGCAGCTTAGTTCCACAGGGGCCAGATGGCTACACCTTC
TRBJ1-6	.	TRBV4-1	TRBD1	CASSQEMVGGLGSPLHF	TGCGCCAGCAGCCAAGAAATGGTAGGGGGCCTGGGTTCACCCCTCCACTTT
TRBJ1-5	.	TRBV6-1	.	CASSEGMGYSNQPQHF	TGTGCCAGCAGTGAAGGTATGGGCTATAGCAATCAGCCCCAGCATTTT
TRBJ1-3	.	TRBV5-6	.	CASSGGHSGNTIYF	TGTGCCAGCAGCGGGGGCCACTCTGGAAACACCATATATTTT
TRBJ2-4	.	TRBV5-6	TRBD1	CASSPTGGQNIQYF	TGTGCCAGCAGCCCCACAGGGGGTCAAAACATTCAGTACTTC
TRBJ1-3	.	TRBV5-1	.	CASSLGAVAQAGNTIYF	TGCGCCAGCAGCTTAGGTGCCGTTGCTCAGGCTGGAAACACCATATATTTT
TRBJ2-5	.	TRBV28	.	CASSFVTGGLGETQYF	TGTGCCAGCAGCTTTGTCACTGGGGGGTTAGGGGAGACCCAGTACTTC
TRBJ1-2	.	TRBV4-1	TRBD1	CASSQLTGGENYGYTF	TGCGCCAGCAGCCAACTGACAGGGGGCGAGAACTATGGCTACACCTTC